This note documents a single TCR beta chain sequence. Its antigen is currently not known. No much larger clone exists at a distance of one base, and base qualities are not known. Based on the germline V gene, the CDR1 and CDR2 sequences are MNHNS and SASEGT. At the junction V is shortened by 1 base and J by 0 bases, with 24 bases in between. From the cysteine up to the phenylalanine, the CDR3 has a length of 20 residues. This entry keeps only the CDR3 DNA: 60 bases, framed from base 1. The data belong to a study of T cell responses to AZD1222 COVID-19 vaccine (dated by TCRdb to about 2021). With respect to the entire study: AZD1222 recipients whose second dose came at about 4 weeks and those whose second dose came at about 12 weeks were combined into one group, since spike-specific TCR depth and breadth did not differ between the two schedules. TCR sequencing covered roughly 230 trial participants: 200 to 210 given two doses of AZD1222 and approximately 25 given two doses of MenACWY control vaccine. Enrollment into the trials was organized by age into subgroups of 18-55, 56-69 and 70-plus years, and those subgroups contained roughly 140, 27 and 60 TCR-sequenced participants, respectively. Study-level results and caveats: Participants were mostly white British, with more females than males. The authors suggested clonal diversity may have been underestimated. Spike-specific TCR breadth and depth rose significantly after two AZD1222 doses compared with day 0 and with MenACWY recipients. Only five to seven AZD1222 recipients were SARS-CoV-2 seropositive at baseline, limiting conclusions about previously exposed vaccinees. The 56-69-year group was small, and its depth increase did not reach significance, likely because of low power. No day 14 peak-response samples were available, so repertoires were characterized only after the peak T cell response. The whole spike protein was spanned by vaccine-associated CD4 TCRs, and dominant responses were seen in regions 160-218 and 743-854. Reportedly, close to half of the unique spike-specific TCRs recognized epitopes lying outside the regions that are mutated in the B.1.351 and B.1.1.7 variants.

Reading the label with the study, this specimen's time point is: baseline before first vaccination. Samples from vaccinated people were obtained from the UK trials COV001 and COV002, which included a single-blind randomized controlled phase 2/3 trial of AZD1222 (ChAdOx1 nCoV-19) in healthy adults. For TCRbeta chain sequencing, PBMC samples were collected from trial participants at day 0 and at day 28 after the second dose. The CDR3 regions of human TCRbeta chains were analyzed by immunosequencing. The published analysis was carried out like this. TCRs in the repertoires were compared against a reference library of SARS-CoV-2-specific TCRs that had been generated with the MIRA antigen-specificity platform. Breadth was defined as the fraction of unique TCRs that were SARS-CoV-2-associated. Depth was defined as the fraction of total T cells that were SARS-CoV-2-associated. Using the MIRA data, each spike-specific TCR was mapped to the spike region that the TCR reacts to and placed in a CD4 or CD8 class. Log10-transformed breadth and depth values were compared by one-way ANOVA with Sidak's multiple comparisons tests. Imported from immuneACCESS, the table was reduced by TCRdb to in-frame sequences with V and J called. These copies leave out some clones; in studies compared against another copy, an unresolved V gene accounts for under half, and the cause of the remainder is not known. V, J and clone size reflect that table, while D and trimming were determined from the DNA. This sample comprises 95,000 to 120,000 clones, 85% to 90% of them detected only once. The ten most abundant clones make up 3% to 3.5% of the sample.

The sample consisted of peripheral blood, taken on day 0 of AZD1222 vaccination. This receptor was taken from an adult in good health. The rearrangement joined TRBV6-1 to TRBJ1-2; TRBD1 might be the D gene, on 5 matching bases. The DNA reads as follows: TGTGCCAGCAGTGAAGGCCGGGGTTCATACAGACAGCACTCTAACTATGGCTACACCTTC. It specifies CASSEGRGSYRQHSNYGYTF.